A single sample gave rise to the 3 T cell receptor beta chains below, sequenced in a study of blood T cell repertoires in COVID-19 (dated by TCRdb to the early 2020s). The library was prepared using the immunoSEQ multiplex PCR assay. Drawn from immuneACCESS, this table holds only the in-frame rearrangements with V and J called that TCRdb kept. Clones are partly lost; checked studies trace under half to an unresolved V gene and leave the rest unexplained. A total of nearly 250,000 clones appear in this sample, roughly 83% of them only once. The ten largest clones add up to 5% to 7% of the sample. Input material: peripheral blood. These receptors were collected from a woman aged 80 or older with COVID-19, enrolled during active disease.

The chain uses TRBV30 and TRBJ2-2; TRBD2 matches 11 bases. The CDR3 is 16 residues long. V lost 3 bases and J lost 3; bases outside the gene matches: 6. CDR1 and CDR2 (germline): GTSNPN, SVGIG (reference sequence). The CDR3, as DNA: TGTGCCTGGAGGAGGATTAGCGGGGGGGACACCGGGGAGCTGTTTTTT. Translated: CAWRRISGGDTGELFF.

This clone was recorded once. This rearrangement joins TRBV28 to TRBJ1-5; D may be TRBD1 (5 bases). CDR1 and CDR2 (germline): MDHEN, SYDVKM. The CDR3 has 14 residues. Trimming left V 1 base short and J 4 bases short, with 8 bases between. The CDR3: CASSLSSGNQPQHF. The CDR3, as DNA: TGTGCCAGCAGTTTATCCTCAGGGAATCAGCCCCAGCATTTT.

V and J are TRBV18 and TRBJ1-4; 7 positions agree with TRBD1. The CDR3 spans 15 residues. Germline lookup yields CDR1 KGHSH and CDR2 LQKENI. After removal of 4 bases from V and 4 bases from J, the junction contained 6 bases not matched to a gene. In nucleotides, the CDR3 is TGTGCCAGCTCACTAGGGACAGTGAGTAATGAAAAACTGTTTTTT. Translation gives CASSLGTVSNEKLFF. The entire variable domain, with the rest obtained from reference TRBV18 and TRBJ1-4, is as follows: NAGVMQNPRHLVRRRGQEARLRCSPMKGHSHVYWYRQLPEEGLKFMVYLQKENIIDESGMPKERFSAEFPKEGPSILRIQQVVRGDSAAYFCASSLGTVSNEKLFFGSGTQLSVL.